This TCR beta chain appears in the sequencing data of a study of OX40 agonist ivuxolimab in advanced cancers. Assay used: immunoSEQ multiplex PCR; TCRdb lists only in-frame clones, some missing. The sample yields about 100,000 clones, approximately 94% seen once. Autoimmune disease history or systemic immunosuppression was exclusionary. Regarding the study as a whole: Low normalized T-cell clonal expansion was additionally recorded for some nonresponders. The investigators did not determine what antigen specificity the expanded peripheral T cells had.

Points on this clone: Its antigen is not identified.

The CDR3 runs 16 residues. In germline, CDR1 is SGHRS, CDR2 YFSETQ. Unmatched junction bases numbered 11, after V lost 3 bases and J lost 4 bases. Sequences were derived from CD4+ or CD8+ T cells sorted from blood, sampled in a trial of the OX40 agonist ivuxolimab. V usage is TRBV5-1 and J usage is TRBJ1-2; 8 bases line up with TRBD1. This TCR came from an adult with an advanced solid tumor such as melanoma, head and neck, liver or kidney cancer. The CDR3 coding sequence is TGCGCCAGCAGCTCGGACTCAGGGGGCGCGGGCTATGGCTACACCTTC. Residues: CASSSDSGGAGYGYTF. The entire variable domain, with the rest obtained from reference TRBV5-1 and TRBJ1-2, is as follows: KAGVTQTPRYLIKTRGQQVTLSCSPISGHRSVSWYQQTPGQGLQFLFEYFSETQRNKGNFPGRFSGRQFSNSRSEMNVSTLELGDSALYLCASSSDSGGAGYGYTFGSGTRLTVV.